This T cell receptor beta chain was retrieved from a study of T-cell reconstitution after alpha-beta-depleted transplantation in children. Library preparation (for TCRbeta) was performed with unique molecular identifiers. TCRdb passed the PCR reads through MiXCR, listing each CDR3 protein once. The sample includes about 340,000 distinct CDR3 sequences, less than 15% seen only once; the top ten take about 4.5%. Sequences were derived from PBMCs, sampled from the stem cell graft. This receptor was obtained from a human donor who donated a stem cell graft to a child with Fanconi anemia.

The DNA of the CDR3 is TGTGCCAGCAGCCAAGGAGGGGAAGGGGGGCACTATGGCTACACCTTC. Translating gives CASSQGGEGGHYGYTF. The chain recombines TRBV4-2 with TRBJ1-2; D possibly corresponds to TRBD1 (6 bases). The CDR3 loop spans 16 amino acids. Trimming took 1 base from V and 3 from J, leaving 15 bases between them. CDR1 is LGHNA and CDR2 is YNFKEQ in the germline V gene.